This entry concerns a single T cell receptor beta chain. This clone's antigen is unknown. The junction shows a germline mismatch at one end, possibly a read error. This entry comes from a study of radiotherapy plus CTLA-4 blockade in lung cancer listed by TCRdb under 2018. Broadly, across the study: Among enrolled patients, around 20% had an objective response and 31% reached disease control. Overall study outcomes, separate from this receptor: Increased serum interferon-beta after radiation, together with early dynamic changes in blood T cell clones, were reported to be the strongest predictors of response. After treatment with radiotherapy and ipilimumab, TCR clones that originated in tumors expanded in peripheral blood.

The study tested focal radiation therapy combined with CTLA-4 blockade (ipilimumab) in patients with chemo-refractory metastatic non-small-cell lung cancer. Libraries came from the immunoSEQ multiplex PCR assay. What TCRdb holds here is the immuneACCESS table cut down to in-frame rearrangements. Part of the clones is not present; checked against another copy, under half of the missing clones reflect an unresolved V gene, and the others are unexplained. The sample table shows about 44,000 clones, and over 60% are seen once. The biggest ten clones account for around 2.4% of the sample. According to the germline V gene (reference sequence), CDR1 reads SEHNR and CDR2 reads FQNEAQ. From its cysteine to its phenylalanine, the CDR3 spans 12 amino acids. Just CDR3 DNA is preserved here, 36 bases in frame from base 1.

This sequence uses TRBV7-9 and TRBJ2-7, and possibly TRBD1, on 5 matching bases. This TCR came from a human donor with non-small cell lung cancer whose response to radiotherapy plus ipilimumab could not be evaluated. Material: peripheral blood, obtained from a patient treated with radiotherapy plus ipilimumab. DNA sequence: TGTGCCAGCAGCTTAGAAGGGGTGAACTACGGCTTC. It translates as CASSLEGVNYGF.